A single sample is the source of the 13 T cell receptor beta chains below, sequenced in a study of T cells in Graves' hyperthyroidism and ophthalmopathy (dated by TCRdb to about 2019). Library prep was done by multiplex PCR. The instrument was an Illumina HiSeq 2000. Amplification of TCR beta CDR3 regions was carried out from RNA transcripts. A first-round RT-PCR of the TCR CDR3 used the HTBI primer set with the Qiagen OneStep RT-PCR kit. The raw public data were reprocessed by TCRdb itself: fastp quality trimming at Q25, MiXCR clonotype calling, in-frame beta chains only. All rows with the same CDR3 protein become a single entry with the most common DNA and genes. The sample table contains about 570,000 distinct CDR3 sequences; only one count was recorded for roughly 46% of them. The top ten constitute over 15% of the sample. The sample comprised peripheral blood or thyroid tissue (not recorded which). These receptors were collected from an adult woman with Graves' disease, either hyperthyroidism or ophthalmopathy (not recorded which).

Ten or more counts support this clonotype. The V and J genes are TRBV7-2 and TRBJ1-5; 10 bases agree with TRBD1. J was trimmed by 2 bases and V by 5 bases; bases with no gene match: 6. The germline V gene encodes CDR1 SGHTA and CDR2 FQGNSA. The CDR3 covers 16 residues. CDR3 sequence: CASSPGQGGGNQPQHF. CDR3 nucleotide sequence: TGTGCCAGCAGCCCCGGACAGGGGGGCGGCAATCAGCCCCAGCATTTT.

This chain connects TRBV7-2 to TRBJ1-2; the D gene is possibly TRBD1 (5 bases). Germline CDR1 SGHTA, CDR2 FQGNSA. The CDR3 runs to 13 residues. V was cut by 6 bases and J by 4 bases, with 12 bases left in between. CDR3 sequence (DNA): TGTGCCAGCAGGGGGACTTTAATCTATGGCTACACCTTC. Translated: CASRGTLIYGYTF.

This chain joins TRBV7-9 and TRBJ1-4; 8 positions agree with TRBD1. The CDR3 contains 16 residues. V lost 3 bases to trimming and J lost 5 bases; unmatched junction nucleotides: 8. Germline CDR1 is SEHNR and CDR2 is FQNEAQ (reference sequence). CDR3 in amino acids: CASSFDLQGGNEKLFF. CDR3 coding DNA: TGTGCCAGCAGCTTCGACTTACAGGGGGGGAATGAAAAACTGTTTTTT.

V gene TRBV29-1 combines with J gene TRBJ2-5; D is possibly TRBD2 (5 bases). This CDR3 contains 15 residues. Germline CDR1 SQVTM, CDR2 ANQGSEA. V lost 4 bases and J 5 bases, leaving 20 bases between the germline ends. The chain's CDR3 is CSVAADNEGSETQYF. The DNA for the CDR3 is TGCAGCGTTGCGGCCGACAATGAGGGTTCGGAGACCCAGTACTTC.

This clonotype was found once. The V call is TRBV7-8, the J call TRBJ2-5, with TRBD2 matching 13 bases. Germline CDR1 SGHVS, CDR2 FQNEAQ. The CDR3 is made up of 18 amino acids. The ends lost 1 base at V and 4 bases at J; junction bases unmatched: 9. The DNA for the CDR3 is TGTGCCAGCAGCTTAGGGGGACTAGCGGGACCCGCTCTAGAGACCCAGTACTTC. It specifies CASSLGGLAGPALETQYF. Looking up the rest from reference TRBV7-8 and TRBJ2-5 gives the full variable domain: GAGVSQSPRYKVAKRGQDVALRCDPISGHVSLFWYQQALGQGPEFLTYFQNEAQLDKSGLPSDRFFAERPEGSVSTLKIQRTQQEDSAVYLCASSLGGLAGPALETQYFGPGTRLLVL.

The chain couples TRBV6-6 to TRBJ2-5; no definite D call. Trimming left V 6 bases short and J 9 bases short, with 26 bases between. Germline CDR1 and CDR2: MNHNY and SVGAGI (reference sequence). CDR3 length: 16 amino acids. The CDR3 loop reads CASRRLALGLNQPQYF. The CDR3 DNA sequence: TGTGCCAGCAGACGCTTAGCTTTGGGCCTCAATCAGCCCCAGTACTTC.

This chain uses TRBV2 with TRBJ1-4, with D uncertain. CDR1 and CDR2 (germline): SNHLY, FYNNEI. V lost 1 base and J lost 13, with 16 bases in between. This CDR3 comprises 14 residues. The CDR3 reads CASSEVGRAGVLFF. CDR3 DNA sequence: TGTGCCAGCAGTGAAGTGGGTAGGGCCGGAGTACTGTTTTTT.

The rearrangement joins TRBV5-1 to TRBJ1-1; D may be TRBD1 (5 bases). In germline, CDR1 is SGHRS, CDR2 YFSETQ. Trimming removed 4 bases at V and 5 bases at J, with 18 bases between. The CDR3 is made up of 15 amino acids. The CDR3 sequence: CASSPEDTPWTEAFF. In DNA form, the CDR3 reads TGCGCCAGCAGCCCCGAGGACACCCCATGGACTGAAGCTTTCTTT.

This clonotype has at least ten counts. This rearrangement joins TRBV15 to TRBJ1-5, with unresolved D. Germline assignment: CDR1 LNHNV and CDR2 YYDKDF (reference sequence). V was pared by 8 bases and J by 0 bases, with 11 bases between. The CDR3 runs 14 residues. In DNA form, the CDR3 reads TGTGCCACCGGTACAAGTTATAGCAATCAGCCCCAGCATTTT. Translated, it gives CATGTSYSNQPQHF.

Ten or more counts support this clonotype. The chain uses TRBV7-8 and TRBJ2-7; 11 bases fit TRBD2. This CDR3 is 18 amino acids long. With 5 bases clipped from V and 3 bases from J, the junction kept 15 bases outside the gene matches. The germline gives CDR1 SGHVS, CDR2 FQNEAQ. CDR3 sequence: CASSRTWLAGGGNYEQYF. CDR3 in DNA: TGTGCCAGCAGCCGAACTTGGCTAGCGGGAGGAGGGAACTACGAGCAGTACTTC.

In its sample, this clonotype was seen many times. The V gene is TRBV29-1, the J gene TRBJ1-1; tentatively, D is TRBD1 (6 bases). The germline V and J ends were trimmed by 6 bases and 5 bases, with 16 bases remaining between them. The length of the CDR3 is 13 residues. Germline CDR1 SQVTM, CDR2 ANQGSEA. This CDR3 is CSVLRGGGTEAFF. In nucleotides, the CDR3 is TGCAGCGTCCTAAGGGGGGGAGGGACTGAAGCTTTCTTT.

This clonotype appeared many times. This chain connects TRBV5-1 to TRBJ1-3; D possibly corresponds to TRBD1 (5 bases). Germline lookup yields CDR1 SGHRS and CDR2 YFSETQ. The CDR3 consists of 15 residues. V lost 0 bases and J lost 2, with 9 bases in between. CDR3 DNA: TGCGCCAGCAGCTTGGTCGCGGGGGCTGGAAACACCATATATTTT. It translates to CASSLVAGAGNTIYF.

For this clonotype: This could be a read error, since a much larger clone is one nucleotide away. The CDR3 DNA follows: TGTGCCAACAGCTTAGTGGGACAGGCGGACTACGAGCAGTACTTC. Protein: CANSLVGQADYEQYF. V is TRBV13 and J is TRBJ2-7; TRBD1 matches at 8 bases. This CDR3 comprises 15 residues. Germline CDR1 PRHDT, CDR2 FYEKMQ (reference sequence).